This is a list of T cell receptor beta chains from one sample in a study of T cells in Graves' hyperthyroidism and ophthalmopathy. TCRdb re-analysed the multiplex PCR reads in MiXCR, keeping a single row per CDR3 protein. This table has 350,000 to 400,000 distinct CDR3 sequences, about 16% appearing once. Sequenced input: blood. The receptors were gathered from a woman in her twenties or thirties with Graves' hyperthyroidism. Both conserved end residues are part of each CDR3. Fields, in order: V gene, J gene, clone size, D gene, CDR3 protein, CDR3 DNA. The D gene is left open where the match is weak. Part of the rows lack a size; the others show once, few, many or a class for expanded clones.

V gene: TRBV28; J gene: TRBJ2-6; clone size: few; D gene: NA; CDR3 protein: CASSLLLGGSGANVLTF; CDR3 DNA: TGTGCCAGCAGTTTACTCTTAGGGGGCTCTGGGGCCAACGTCCTGACTTTC
V gene: TRBV7-6; J gene: TRBJ2-1; clone size: few; D gene: NA; CDR3 protein: CASSLGGSWSSYNEQFF; CDR3 DNA: TGTGCCAGCAGCTTGGGAGGATCTTGGAGCTCCTACAATGAGCAGTTCTTC
V gene: TRBV11-2; J gene: TRBJ2-3; clone size: many; D gene: TRBD2; CDR3 protein: CASSPRTSDNWGTQYF; CDR3 DNA: TGTGCCAGCAGCCCCCGGACTAGCGATAACTGGGGTACGCAGTATTTT
V gene: TRBV6-1; J gene: TRBJ2-1; clone size: few; D gene: TRBD2; CDR3 protein: CASRDSGRAGVEQFF; CDR3 DNA: TGTGCCAGCAGAGATAGCGGGAGGGCAGGTGTTGAGCAGTTCTTC
V gene: TRBV27; J gene: TRBJ2-5; clone size: many; D gene: NA; CDR3 protein: CASSFGQSYQETQYF; CDR3 DNA: TGTGCCAGCAGTTTTGGACAGTCGTACCAAGAGACCCAGTACTTC
V gene: TRBV20-1; J gene: TRBJ1-4; clone size: many; D gene: TRBD1; CDR3 protein: CSPRAGGDEKLFF; CDR3 DNA: TGCAGTCCCCGGGCAGGGGGGGATGAAAAACTGTTTTTT
V gene: TRBV15; J gene: TRBJ2-5; clone size: many; D gene: NA; CDR3 protein: CATSRDGGRETQYF; CDR3 DNA: TGTGCCACCAGCAGAGACGGGGGGCGGGAGACCCAGTACTTC
V gene: TRBV15; J gene: TRBJ2-1; clone size: few; D gene: TRBD2; CDR3 protein: CATKSGRVYNEQFF; CDR3 DNA: TGTGCCACCAAAAGCGGGAGGGTCTACAATGAGCAGTTCTTC
V gene: TRBV6-1; J gene: TRBJ2-2; clone size: many; D gene: TRBD1; CDR3 protein: CASSYLGQGAGTGELFF; CDR3 DNA: TGTGCCAGCAGTTATTTGGGACAGGGGGCAGGGACCGGGGAGCTGTTTTTT
V gene: TRBV30; J gene: TRBJ2-1; clone size: many; D gene: NA; CDR3 protein: CAWSVLGGWRNNEQFF; CDR3 DNA: TGTGCCTGGAGTGTCTTAGGGGGTTGGCGCAACAATGAGCAGTTCTTC
V gene: TRBV4-2; J gene: TRBJ2-1; clone size: NA; D gene: TRBD2; CDR3 protein: CASSIGGGLATDEQFF; CDR3 DNA: TGTGCCAGCAGCATCGGGGGGGGACTAGCGACCGATGAGCAGTTCTTC
V gene: TRBV11-3; J gene: TRBJ2-2; clone size: many; D gene: TRBD2; CDR3 protein: CASSPKHGLAGENTGELFF; CDR3 DNA: TGTGCCAGCAGCCCAAAGCACGGACTAGCGGGAGAGAACACCGGGGAGCTGTTTTTT
V gene: TRBV10-3; J gene: TRBJ2-5; clone size: NA; D gene: NA; CDR3 protein: CAISQLAAQETQYF; CDR3 DNA: TGTGCCATCAGCCAACTAGCAGCCCAAGAGACCCAGTACTTC
V gene: TRBV20-1; J gene: TRBJ2-5; clone size: many; D gene: TRBD1; CDR3 protein: CSAPDRGDIVETQYF; CDR3 DNA: TGCAGTGCGCCCGACAGGGGGGATATTGTGGAGACCCAGTACTTC
V gene: TRBV19; J gene: TRBJ1-5; clone size: NA; D gene: NA; CDR3 protein: CASSIGRQRNQPQHF; CDR3 DNA: TGTGCCAGTAGTATAGGCCGACAGCGCAATCAGCCCCAGCATTTT
V gene: TRBV24-1; J gene: TRBJ2-2; clone size: few; D gene: NA; CDR3 protein: CATSVNGLVVGELFF; CDR3 DNA: TGTGCCACCAGTGTGAATGGGCTAGTGGTCGGGGAGCTGTTTTTT
V gene: TRBV19; J gene: TRBJ2-3; clone size: few; D gene: TRBD1; CDR3 protein: CASSIDLQDRVTQYF; CDR3 DNA: TGTGCCAGTAGTATAGATCTCCAGGACAGGGTTACGCAGTATTTT
V gene: TRBV7-7; J gene: TRBJ2-1; clone size: NA; D gene: TRBD2; CDR3 protein: CASSSGLAGVIDEQFF; CDR3 DNA: TGTGCTAGCAGCTCCGGACTAGCGGGAGTAATCGATGAGCAGTTCTTC
V gene: TRBV30; J gene: TRBJ2-2; clone size: many; D gene: TRBD2; CDR3 protein: CAWSGHREGRYTGELFF; CDR3 DNA: TGTGCCTGGAGTGGACACCGGGAGGGACGCTACACCGGGGAGCTGTTTTTT
V gene: TRBV19; J gene: TRBJ1-5; clone size: NA; D gene: NA; CDR3 protein: CASSIGRPGNQPQHF; CDR3 DNA: TGTGCCAGTAGTATTGGCAGACCGGGGAATCAGCCCCAGCATTTT
V gene: TRBV6-1; J gene: TRBJ2-1; clone size: many; D gene: NA; CDR3 protein: CASSTRNYNEQFF; CDR3 DNA: TGTGCCAGCAGCACCAGAAATTACAATGAGCAGTTCTTC
V gene: TRBV6-1; J gene: TRBJ2-3; clone size: many; D gene: NA; CDR3 protein: CASSWTSLLKTDTQYF; CDR3 DNA: TGTGCCAGCAGCTGGACCTCCCTTCTGAAGACAGATACGCAGTATTTT
V gene: TRBV11-2; J gene: TRBJ2-5; clone size: few; D gene: NA; CDR3 protein: CASSSIRWGRKETQYF; CDR3 DNA: TGTGCCAGCAGCTCGATCCGCTGGGGGCGGAAAGAGACCCAGTACTTC
V gene: TRBV2; J gene: TRBJ2-2; clone size: few; D gene: NA; CDR3 protein: CATMGTGELFF; CDR3 DNA: TGTGCCACTATGGGCACCGGGGAGCTGTTTTTT
V gene: TRBV18; J gene: TRBJ2-1; clone size: many; D gene: NA; CDR3 protein: CASSPRLDRIINEQFF; CDR3 DNA: TGTGCCAGCTCACCACGACTAGACCGTATAATCAATGAGCAGTTCTTC
V gene: TRBV3-1; J gene: TRBJ2-7; clone size: many; D gene: TRBD1; CDR3 protein: CASSTDRGLYEQYF; CDR3 DNA: TGTGCCAGCAGTACGGACAGGGGGCTCTACGAGCAGTACTTC
V gene: TRBV20-1; J gene: TRBJ2-4; clone size: many; D gene: NA; CDR3 protein: CSANPPGRGKIQYF; CDR3 DNA: TGCAGTGCTAACCCCCCGGGGAGGGGGAAGATTCAGTACTTC
V gene: TRBV10-1; J gene: TRBJ2-1; clone size: many; D gene: NA; CDR3 protein: CASSEPGSYNEQFF; CDR3 DNA: TGCGCCAGCAGTGAACCCGGTTCTTACAATGAGCAGTTCTTC
V gene: TRBV11-2; J gene: TRBJ1-1; clone size: many; D gene: NA; CDR3 protein: CASSPGRWSEAFF; CDR3 DNA: TGTGCCAGCAGCCCAGGTCGGTGGTCTGAAGCTTTCTTT
V gene: TRBV28; J gene: TRBJ2-3; clone size: many; D gene: NA; CDR3 protein: CASRDTQYF; CDR3 DNA: TGTGCCAGCAGGGATACGCAGTATTTT